The 25 T cell receptor beta chains below were found in one sample sequenced in a study of T-cell memory formation after mild COVID-19. TCRdb re-called the 5' RACE reads with MiXCR, one entry per CDR3 protein. The data show about 110,000 distinct CDR3 sequences, with about 24% seen just once and roughly 40% held by the top ten. Sequencing was performed on PBMCs or a T cell subset sorted from them (not recorded which). The receptors here all came from a man between 18 and 29 years old who had mild COVID-19 (a few samples of this study predate the infection). Cell type and time point are not known.

This clonotype was counted only a few times. The V and J genes are TRBV6-2 or TRBV6-3 and TRBJ2-2, with D perhaps TRBD1 (5 bases). Trimming cost V 5 bases and J 7 bases, with 14 bases left between them. Looked up from germline, CDR1 is MNHEY and CDR2 is SVGEGT. This CDR3 region has 14 residues. In DNA form, the CDR3 reads TGTGCCAGCAGTGTGGCAGGGTTCGGCGGGGAGCTGTTTTTT. Protein: CASSVAGFGGELFF.

In this sample, this clonotype turned up a few times. This chain uses TRBV7-2 with TRBJ2-1; 10 bases agree with TRBD2. V was pared by 5 bases and J by 1 base, with 5 bases of the junction left unmatched. Germline loops: CDR1 SGHTA, CDR2 FQGNSA. The CDR3 runs to 16 residues. The CDR3 DNA reads as TGTGCCAGCAGCGTCGGACTAGCGGCTTCCTACAATGAGCAGTTCTTC. Protein sequence: CASSVGLAASYNEQFF.

A few counts support this clonotype. This chain links TRBV29-1 with TRBJ2-3, with D possibly matching TRBD1 (7 bases). The V gene's germline CDR1 is SQVTM and CDR2 ANQGSEA. Trimming stripped 0 bases from V and 6 bases from J, with 10 bases between. This CDR3 region has 13 residues. For the CDR3, the DNA is TGCAGCGTTGAAGAGACAGGGAGGGATACGCAGTATTTT. Translation: CSVEETGRDTQYF.

This chain connects TRBV5-1 to TRBJ2-3; D uncertain. Trimming took 7 bases from V and 2 from J, leaving 8 bases between them. In germline, CDR1 is SGHRS, CDR2 YFSETQ. The CDR3 spans 12 residues. CDR3 bases: TGCGCCAGCTCGCTGAACACAGATACGCAGTATTTT. This sequence encodes CASSLNTDTQYF.

This clonotype appeared a few times. The CDR3 region has the DNA TGTGCCAGCAGCCAAACGAGCGGCTACGAGCAGTACTTC. Protein product: CASSQTSGYEQYF. J is TRBJ2-7 and V is TRBV4-2; maybe TRBD2 (5 bases). Germline lookup yields CDR1 LGHNA and CDR2 YNFKEQ. Trimming took off 2 bases at V and 3 bases at J, with 8 bases between the two ends. This CDR3 is 13 amino acids long.

V is TRBV4-1 and J is TRBJ2-7; 7 nucleotides align to TRBD2. CDR3 length: 14 amino acids. Trimming at V came to 4 bases and at J to 5 bases, leaving 8 bases not matched to a gene. Germline V gives CDR1 MGHRA, CDR2 YSYEKL. The CDR3 bases are TGCGCCAGCAGCCTTAGAACTAGCGCCCACGAGCAGTACGTC. This codes for CASSLRTSAHEQYV.

This clonotype has a handful of counts. The J gene is TRBJ2-3, the V gene TRBV20-1; D not resolved. V was clipped by 3 bases and J by 2 bases, with 9 bases between them. Per germline, CDR1 DFQATT and CDR2 SNEGSKA (reference sequence). This CDR3 comprises 13 residues. The CDR3 here is CSASPWNTDTQYF. The CDR3 nucleotides are TGCAGTGCTAGCCCGTGGAACACAGATACGCAGTATTTT.

This clonotype has more than one count but fewer than ten. This chain joins TRBV24-1 and TRBJ2-3; tentatively, D is TRBD1 (6 bases). The CDR3 runs 13 residues. V was trimmed by 6 bases and J by 6 bases, leaving 12 bases between them. Germline CDR1 KGHDR, CDR2 SFDVKD. CDR3 coding DNA: TGTGCCACCAGTCCTACAGGGACCGATACGCAGTATTTT. Amino acid sequence: CATSPTGTDTQYF.

This clonotype showed up just a few times. This sequence joins TRBV7-8 and TRBJ2-2, with 8 bases aligning to TRBD1. The V and J ends lost 5 bases and 1 base, in that order; junction bases with no gene match: 3. The CDR3 extends over 15 amino acids. Looked up from germline, CDR1 is SGHVS and CDR2 is FQNEAQ. CDR3 in amino acids: CASSAGQGNTGELFF. In DNA form, the CDR3 reads TGTGCCAGCAGCGCCGGACAGGGGAACACCGGGGAGCTGTTTTTT.

The V call is TRBV4-3, the J call TRBJ1-5; D is unclear. The length of the CDR3 is 15 residues. The germline gives CDR1 LGHNA, CDR2 YSLEER. With 0 bases removed from V and 1 base from J, the gap between germline ends came to 7 bases. The CDR3 DNA reads as TGCGCCAGCAGCCAAGAAAGGTGGAGCAATCAGCCCCAGCATTTT. This encodes CASSQERWSNQPQHF.

V and J are TRBV7-9 and TRBJ2-7; D is undetermined. Trimming removed 1 base at V and 2 bases at J, with 6 bases between. The CDR3 spans 13 residues. The germline V gene has CDR1 SEHNR and CDR2 FQNEAQ (reference sequence). The CDR3 sequence: CASSLELPYEQYF. The CDR3 coding sequence is TGTGCCAGCAGCTTAGAGCTCCCCTACGAGCAGTACTTC.

The chain employs TRBV24-1 and TRBJ2-5; D call uncertain. CDR1 is KGHDR and CDR2 is SFDVKD in the germline V gene. CDR3 length: 13 residues. Trimming stripped 7 bases from V and 8 bases from J, with 16 bases between. This chain's CDR3 is CATRDGVKRTQYF. CDR3 DNA: TGTGCCACCAGGGACGGTGTGAAGAGAACCCAGTACTTC.

In its sample, this clonotype was seen a few times. V is TRBV4-1 and J is TRBJ2-2; D gene uncertain. The germline V gene has CDR1 MGHRA and CDR2 YSYEKL. The length of the CDR3 is 14 residues. V was shortened by 3 bases and J by 1 base, with 6 bases between the two germline ends. This chain's CDR3 is CASSHLQNTGELFF. CDR3 nucleotide sequence: TGCGCCAGCAGCCACCTCCAGAACACCGGGGAGCTGTTTTTT.

This clonotype was counted a few times. CDR3 DNA sequence: TGTGCCAGCAGCCCTTGGACTAGCGGCATGAACACCGGGGAGCTGTTTTTT. It encodes CASSPWTSGMNTGELFF. The chain recombines TRBV7-2 with TRBJ2-2; TRBD2 matches 10 bases. Looked up from germline, CDR1 is SGHTA and CDR2 is FQGNSA. V gave up 5 bases and J gave up 1 base; unmatched junction bases: 7. The CDR3 contains 17 residues.

The CDR3 reads CASRVEVAGGSSYEQYV. The CDR3 nucleotides are TGTGCCAGCAGAGTTGAAGTAGCGGGGGGGAGTTCCTACGAGCAGTACGTC. The V call is TRBV2, the J call TRBJ2-7, with TRBD2 identical over 11 bases. V shed 6 bases and J 1 base; nucleotides not matched to a gene: 11. Germline loops: CDR1 SNHLY, CDR2 FYNNEI. The CDR3 consists of 17 residues.

The CDR3 nucleotides read TGTGCCAGCAGTGCCCTCGGCGAGCAGTACTTC. Residues: CASSALGEQYF. This chain uses TRBV6-1 with TRBJ2-7, with no clear D. Germline V gene sequence: CDR1 MNHNS, CDR2 SASEGT. The CDR3 is 11 residues long. V lost 4 bases, J lost 6 bases, and 7 bases lay in between.

The chain recombines TRBV4-1 with TRBJ2-3; the D is unclear. Trimming shortened V by 3 bases and J by 8 bases, and 9 bases separated the two germline ends. This CDR3 contains 12 residues. The germline CDR1 and CDR2 sequences are MGHRA and YSYEKL. Here the CDR3 reads CASSQAGSTQYF. The CDR3 DNA reads TGCGCCAGCAGCCAGGCCGGGTCTACGCAGTATTTT.

This clonotype has only a few counts. Here the CDR3 reads CASSPGLAVYNEQFF. The CDR3 region has the DNA TGTGCCAGCAGCCCCGGACTAGCGGTCTACAATGAGCAGTTCTTC. The chain links TRBV7-9 to TRBJ2-1; TRBD2 matches 10 bases. From germline, CDR1 is SEHNR and CDR2 FQNEAQ (reference sequence). Trimming removed 5 bases from V and 3 bases from J; junction bases left unmatched: 4. The CDR3 contains 15 residues.

V gene TRBV9 combines with J gene TRBJ2-3, with TRBD2 identical over 15 bases. Germline trimming cut 3 bases from V and 2 bases from J; bases unmatched to any gene: 13. Germline values: CDR1 SGDLS, CDR2 YYNGEE. This CDR3 spans 20 amino acids. This CDR3 is CASSGTGTSGGPWNTDTQYF. Here the CDR3 DNA reads TGTGCCAGCAGCGGTACCGGGACTAGCGGGGGGCCTTGGAACACAGATACGCAGTATTTT.

The chain couples TRBV28 to TRBJ2-7; D possibly corresponds to TRBD2 (5 bases). The germline CDR1 and CDR2 sequences are MDHEN and SYDVKM. Trimming removed 3 bases from V and 6 bases from J, with 9 bases in between. The CDR3 spans 12 residues. In nucleotides, the CDR3 is TGTGCCAGCAGTTTTATGGCGGGCGAGCAGTACGTC. Translated: CASSFMAGEQYV.

The rearrangement uses TRBV6-2 or TRBV6-3 and TRBJ1-2, with D perhaps TRBD1 (5 bases). Germline values: CDR1 MNHEY, CDR2 SVGEGT. The V end was cut by 0 bases, the J end by 6 bases, with 20 bases between. The CDR3 contains 17 residues. Here the CDR3 reads CASSYSRPLPGPHGYTF. In nucleotides, the CDR3 is TGTGCCAGCAGTTACTCGAGGCCTCTGCCAGGGCCGCATGGCTACACCTTC.

This clonotype was found a few times. The genes are TRBV6-2 or TRBV6-3 and TRBJ1-2, with D perhaps TRBD1 (5 bases). Germline loops: CDR1 MNHEY, CDR2 SVGEGT. Trimming took off 2 bases at V and 4 bases at J, with 14 bases between the two ends. This CDR3 contains 15 residues. CDR3 amino acids: CASSYEGTSIYGYTF. CDR3 bases: TGTGCCAGCAGTTACGAAGGGACCTCGATCTATGGCTACACCTTC.

The chain links TRBV29-1 to TRBJ2-7; D could derive from TRBD1 or TRBD2 (7 bases each). The germline gives CDR1 SQVTM, CDR2 ANQGSEA. The CDR3 is made up of 16 amino acids. V lost 7 bases and J 2 bases, leaving 24 bases between the germline ends. The CDR3, as DNA: TGCAGCGCGCAGGGAGGGGGCGACTACTTGCCCTACGAGCAGTACTTC. Residues: CSAQGGGDYLPYEQYF.

The genes are TRBV15 and TRBJ2-2, with 10 positions matching TRBD2. Germline trimming cut 3 bases from V and 5 bases from J; bases unmatched to any gene: 3. The CDR3 runs 15 residues. CDR1 LNHNV and CDR2 YYDKDF come from the germline V gene (reference sequence). CDR3 coding DNA: TGTGCCACCAGCAGGCTAGCGGGGGAAACCGGGGAGCTGTTTTTT. It is translated as CATSRLAGETGELFF.

This sequence joins TRBV23-1 and TRBJ1-5; 8 positions agree with TRBD1. TRBV23-1 is assigned to the ORF class and has an uncertain function. The CDR3 is 16 amino acids. Trimming took 0 bases from V and 3 from J; bases not matched to a gene: 4. The CDR3: CASSQSTGAHNQPQHF. The CDR3 nucleotides read TGCGCCAGCAGTCAATCGACAGGGGCTCACAATCAGCCCCAGCATTTT.